A single T cell receptor (beta chain) is shown here with its context. The data were obtained in a study of T-cell memory formation after mild COVID-19. Per the germline V gene, CDR1 is LGHNA and CDR2 is YSLEER. V lost 0 bases to trimming and J lost 8 bases, with 16 bases between them. The CDR3 loop spans 15 amino acids. In TCRdb, the 5' RACE reads were re-called with MiXCR into one record per CDR3 protein. The sample yields some 330,000 distinct CDR3 sequences, roughly 21% seen once. The specimen was PBMCs or a T cell subset sorted from them (not recorded which). The receptor comes from an adult woman who had mild COVID-19 (a few samples of this study predate the infection). Cell type and time point are not known. This sequence joins TRBV4-3 and TRBJ1-2, with a tentative D call TRBD1 (6 bases). In DNA form, the CDR3 reads TGCGCCAGCAGCCAAGAGGTTACGGCAGGGGAGGGCTACACCTTC. Its translation: CASSQEVTAGEGYTF.